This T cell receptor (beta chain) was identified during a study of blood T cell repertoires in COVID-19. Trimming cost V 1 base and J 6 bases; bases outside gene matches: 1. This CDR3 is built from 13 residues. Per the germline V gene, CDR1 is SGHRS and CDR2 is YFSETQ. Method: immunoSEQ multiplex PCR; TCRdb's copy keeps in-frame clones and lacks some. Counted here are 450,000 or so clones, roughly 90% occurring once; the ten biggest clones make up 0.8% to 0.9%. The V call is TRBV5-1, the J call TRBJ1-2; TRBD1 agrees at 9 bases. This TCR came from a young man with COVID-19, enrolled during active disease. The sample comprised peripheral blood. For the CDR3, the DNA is TGCGCCAGCAGCTTGACAGGGGGCAATGGCTACACCTTC. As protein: CASSLTGGNGYTF.